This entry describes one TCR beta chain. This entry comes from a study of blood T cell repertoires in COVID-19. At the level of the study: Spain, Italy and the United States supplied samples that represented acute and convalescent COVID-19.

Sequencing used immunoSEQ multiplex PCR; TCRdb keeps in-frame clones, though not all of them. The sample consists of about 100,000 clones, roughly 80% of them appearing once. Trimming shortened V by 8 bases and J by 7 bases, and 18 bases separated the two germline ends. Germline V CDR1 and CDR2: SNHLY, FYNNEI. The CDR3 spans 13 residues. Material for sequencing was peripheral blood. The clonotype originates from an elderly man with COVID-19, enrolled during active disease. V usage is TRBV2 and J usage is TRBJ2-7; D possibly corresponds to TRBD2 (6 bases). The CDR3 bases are TGTGCCAGCGGGGGGACGCGGGTCGGTGAGCAGTACTTC. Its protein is CASGGTRVGEQYF.